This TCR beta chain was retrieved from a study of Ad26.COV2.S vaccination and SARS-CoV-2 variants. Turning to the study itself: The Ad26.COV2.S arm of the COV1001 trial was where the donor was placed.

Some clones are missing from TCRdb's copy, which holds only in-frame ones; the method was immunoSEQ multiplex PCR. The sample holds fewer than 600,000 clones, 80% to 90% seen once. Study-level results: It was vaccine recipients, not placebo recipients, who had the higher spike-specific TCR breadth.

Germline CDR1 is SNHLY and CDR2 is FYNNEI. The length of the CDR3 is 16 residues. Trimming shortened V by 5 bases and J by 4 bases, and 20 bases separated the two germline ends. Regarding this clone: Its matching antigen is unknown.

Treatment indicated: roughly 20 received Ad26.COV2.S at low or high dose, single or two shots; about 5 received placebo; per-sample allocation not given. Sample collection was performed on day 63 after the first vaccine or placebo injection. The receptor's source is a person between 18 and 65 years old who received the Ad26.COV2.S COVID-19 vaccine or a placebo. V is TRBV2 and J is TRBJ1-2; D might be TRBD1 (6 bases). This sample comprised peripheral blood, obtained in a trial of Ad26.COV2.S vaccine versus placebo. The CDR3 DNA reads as TGTGCCAGCAGTTTAGTAGTTACAGGGAGAGGCTATGGCTACACCTTC. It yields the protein CASSLVVTGRGYGYTF.